These 12 T cell receptor beta chains were sequenced from one sample in a study of blood T cell repertoires in COVID-19. Some clones are missing from TCRdb's copy, which holds only in-frame ones; the method was immunoSEQ multiplex PCR. The repertoire holds about 300,000 clones, with around 84% as singletons. Sequences were obtained from PBMCs or T cells enriched from blood (not recorded which). Receptors were obtained from a woman aged 50 to 60 who had recovered from COVID-19.

The chain uses TRBV6-2 or TRBV6-3 and TRBJ2-5; 9 positions match TRBD2. Trimming at V came to 1 base and at J to 2 bases, leaving 5 bases not matched to a gene. Looked up from germline, CDR1 is MNHEY and CDR2 is SVGEGT. The CDR3 runs to 16 residues. The CDR3 coding sequence is TGTGCCAGCAGTTACTGGCGAGCGGGGGGACAAGAGACCCAGTACTTC. It yields the protein CASSYWRAGGQETQYF.

This clone turned up a few times. The chain joins TRBV7-6 to TRBJ2-2; a weak D match, TRBD2 (6 bases). CDR1 is SGHVS and CDR2 is FNYEAQ in the germline V gene. Between the trimmed V and J ends, which lost 7 bases and 0 bases, there was a span of 21 bases. The CDR3 spans 18 residues. CDR3 protein: CASTWPLGGSPNTGELFF. The CDR3 coding sequence is TGTGCCAGCACATGGCCCTTGGGGGGATCCCCGAACACCGGGGAGCTGTTTTTT.

The chain couples TRBV28 to TRBJ1-5; TRBD1 matches 7 bases. The CDR3 totals 13 residues. After removal of 8 bases from V and 9 bases from J, the junction contained 10 bases not matched to a gene. Germline lookup yields CDR1 MDHEN and CDR2 SYDVKM. DNA of the CDR3: TGTGCCAGCTTAAGAGGAGGGGGCGGGCCCCAGCATTTT. Translation: CASLRGGGGPQHF.

The chain employs TRBV5-1 and TRBJ2-5; tentative D call: TRBD1 (6 bases). Germline CDR1 reads SGHRS; CDR2 reads YFSETQ. There are 14 residues in the CDR3. V lost 0 bases and J lost 2, with 8 bases in between. CDR3 protein: CASSLEGQQETQYF. The CDR3 DNA sequence: TGCGCCAGCAGCTTGGAAGGACAGCAAGAGACCCAGTACTTC.

The chain has TRBV29-1 and TRBJ2-7; D is undetermined. The CDR3 runs to 11 residues. The germline V gene encodes CDR1 SQVTM and CDR2 ANQGSEA. The V end lost 5 bases, the J end lost 4 bases, and 9 bases lay between the germline ends. The CDR3 DNA reads as TGCAGCGTTTCCCCGGGTTACGAGCAGTACTTC. Translation: CSVSPGYEQYF.

The chain carries TRBV6-5 and TRBJ1-1, with D maybe TRBD1 (6 bases). This CDR3 spans 14 amino acids. Trimming removed 5 bases at V and 4 bases at J, with 14 bases between. The germline V gene encodes CDR1 MNHEY and CDR2 SVGAGI. CDR3 loop: CASSLRTVGTEAFF. The DNA of the CDR3 is TGTGCCAGCAGTCTACGGACAGTGGGCACTGAAGCTTTCTTT.

This clone was seen more than once but under ten times. DNA of the CDR3: TGTGCCAGCGCGACCTACAATGGACAGGGTGACTATGGCTACACCTTC. Its translation: CASATYNGQGDYGYTF. The rearrangement uses TRBV27 and TRBJ1-2; 8 nucleotides align to TRBD1. This CDR3 has 16 amino acids. Looked up from germline, CDR1 is MNHEY and CDR2 is SMNVEV (reference sequence). V trimming: 8 bases; J trimming: 3 bases; junction bases outside the gene matches: 14.

The CDR3 region is CASSFYLRQGGNEQFF. In nucleotides, the CDR3 is TGCGCCAGCAGCTTCTATCTTAGACAGGGTGGGAATGAGCAGTTCTTC. V and J are TRBV5-1 and TRBJ2-1, with 7 bases matching TRBD1. CDR3 size: 16 residues. V shed 2 bases, J shed 7 bases, and the junction held 12 bases outside the gene matches. Germline-derived CDR1 and CDR2 are SGHRS and YFSETQ. The full variable domain, with the rest looked up from reference TRBV5-1 and TRBJ2-1, is KAGVTQTPRYLIKTRGQQVTLSCSPISGHRSVSWYQQTPGQGLQFLFEYFSETQRNKGNFPGRFSGRQFSNSRSEMNVSTLELGDSALYLCASSFYLRQGGNEQFFGPGTRLTVL.

The J gene is TRBJ2-7, the V gene TRBV28; tentative D call: TRBD2 (6 bases). This CDR3 has 15 amino acids. Looked up from germline, CDR1 is MDHEN and CDR2 is SYDVKM. Trimming removed 2 bases from V and 5 bases from J, with 16 bases in between. The CDR3 loop is CASSLPLGGPHEQYF. In DNA, the CDR3 is TGTGCCAGCAGTTTACCTCTGGGGGGACCCCACGAGCAGTACTTC.

The rearrangement joins TRBV9 to TRBJ1-3; D remains ambiguous. V was shortened by 3 bases and J by 0 bases, with 10 bases between the two germline ends. This CDR3 is built from 15 residues. Germline V gene sequence: CDR1 SGDLS, CDR2 YYNGEE. The DNA for the CDR3 is TGTGCCAGCAGCGCTGAAAGTAGCTCTGGAAACACCATATATTTT. Translated, it gives CASSAESSSGNTIYF.

The chain recombines TRBV2 with TRBJ1-2; 10 bases are a match to TRBD1. CDR3 length equals 13 residues. Germline CDR1 SNHLY, CDR2 FYNNEI. V was pared by 6 bases and J by 2 bases, with 0 bases of the junction left unmatched. The CDR3 is CASRGQGNYGYTF. CDR3 nucleotide sequence: TGTGCCAGCAGGGGACAGGGGAACTATGGCTACACCTTC. Full variable domain (remainder filled in from reference TRBV2 and TRBJ1-2): EPEVTQTPSHQVTQMGQEVILRCVPISNHLYFYWYRQILGQKVEFLVSFYNNEISEKSEIFDDQFSVERPDGSNFTLKIRSTKLEDSAMYFCASRGQGNYGYTFGSGTRLTVV.

The CDR3 DNA is TGTGCCAGTAGTATAGATCTTCCGGGAGCTAGCTCCTACGAGCAGTACTTC. The encoded protein is CASSIDLPGASSYEQYF. The J gene is TRBJ2-7, the V gene TRBV19; D might be TRBD2 (6 bases). V was pared by 0 bases and J by 0 bases, with 15 bases between. The germline V gene encodes CDR1 LNHDA and CDR2 SQIVND (reference sequence). The CDR3 has 17 residues.